One T cell receptor (beta chain) is described in this entry. The V and J ends lost 0 bases and 3 bases respectively, with 7 bases between them. Germline V lookup: CDR1 SGHTS, CDR2 YDEGEE. CDR3 length: 15 residues. The sample belongs to a study of T cell responses to AZD1222 COVID-19 vaccine. The protocol was immunoSEQ multiplex PCR, while the TCRdb copy is restricted to in-frame clones and leaves out a portion. The table includes tens of thousands of clones, 85% to 90% detected once. The chain couples TRBV5-8 to TRBJ1-6; D ambiguous. Specimen: peripheral blood, collected on day 0 of AZD1222 vaccination. The receptor comes from an adult in good health. The CDR3 region has the DNA TGTGCCAGCAGCTTGGCCAGCAACTATAATTCACCCCTCCACTTT. Protein product: CASSLASNYNSPLHF.